The sequence of this T cell receptor beta chain was determined in a study of T cells after yellow fever vaccination. Study results and caveats: Peaking faster, on day 5 versus 15, the secondary response was nonetheless weaker. Reappearing after the booster were most of the clones from primary vaccination (around 96% CD4, 88% CD8).

UMIs and a universal primer site were added when TCR cDNA was made by 5'RACE template switching. TCRdb analysed the 5' RACE reads with MiXCR anew, one entry per CDR3 protein. The sample contains about 320,000 distinct CDR3 sequences, 4% to 5.5% of which appear only once. To note about this clonotype: The antigen is unknown.

The receptor comes from a man between 18 and 29 years old who received the YFV17D yellow fever vaccine. This sample comprised PBMCs, obtained 15 days after the yellow fever booster vaccination.

CDR3 amino acids: CASSLQGDLTEAFF. CDR3 in DNA: TGCGCCAGCAGCTTGCAAGGGGATCTCACTGAAGCTTTCTTT. The V and J genes are TRBV5-1 and TRBJ1-1; TRBD1 is a possible D gene (5 bases). CDR1 and CDR2 (germline): SGHRS, YFSETQ. The CDR3 runs to 14 residues. Trimming took off 1 base at V and 4 bases at J, with 11 bases between the two ends.